This TCR beta chain was profiled in a study of cytomegalovirus exposure and HLA in healthy donors. Study context: A data release that came early held 80 million to 95 million unique TCRs from HLA-typed donors. General observations from the study: Beyond CMV serostatus, there was no information to go on about immune exposure.

60 Vbeta and 13 Jbeta primers were used in PCR. Sequencing was performed with immunoSEQ multiplex PCR; in TCRdb, only in-frame clones are kept and a portion is missing. This sample has 150,000 to 200,000 clones; 70% to 85% occur once, and the top ten carry 2% to 2.5%. In the case of this clone: What it binds is not known.

The V gene lost 3 bases and the J gene lost 0 bases, with 11 bases spanning the gap. The CDR3 has 15 amino acids. From germline, CDR1 is MNHEY and CDR2 SMNVEV (reference sequence). Sequencing used PBMCs. This receptor was obtained from a human donor in good health. The chain is built from TRBV27 and TRBJ1-1, with unresolved D. The CDR3 nucleotides are TGTGCCAGCAGTTTCGGCTACAGATTGAACACTGAAGCTTTCTTT. Amino acid sequence: CASSFGYRLNTEAFF.